This entry concerns a single T cell receptor beta chain. Its specific antigen is unknown. Qualities for individual bases were not recorded, and no much larger clone is one base off. RNA was extracted using the RNeasy kit, and roughly 0.5 to 1 ug of the RNA was reverse transcribed with random hexamers. The immunoSEQ multiplex PCR assay, covering 54 Vbeta and 13 Jbeta segments, was used to amplify TCR beta CDR3 regions. Bias from PCR amplification was corrected by using a synthetic template baseline for primer optimization and for computational correction. The study's processing was this. Reads were assigned to V, D and J genes according to IMGT and analyzed in immunoSEQ Analyzer, with only productive sequences retained. Clonality was computed as one minus Shannon entropy normalized by log2 of the number of productive unique sequences. For each patient and control, public and private clones were evaluated within the 100 most prevalent clones. Susac-specific clones were defined as absent from healthy and MS cohorts, 800 to 1,200 published viral clones and other ImmuneACCESS disease sequences. TCRdb reanalyzed the raw reads on its own, using fastp at Q25 for trimming and MiXCR for clone calling, and kept in-frame beta chains. Identical CDR3 proteins give one entry, which carries the most common genes and DNA. TCRdb assigned the V and J calls; the authors' analysis was not used. The table for this sample lists approximately 150,000 distinct CDR3 sequences; 92% of them were counted only once. The ten most abundant clones make up 0.08% of the sample.

Reading from cysteine to phenylalanine, the CDR3 counts 15 amino acids. The retained sequence is limited to the CDR3, 45 bases, with the frame set at the first base. The germline V gene (reference sequence) sets CDR1 to GTSNPN and CDR2 to SVGIG. Deletion took 3 bases off V and 2 bases off J, with a span of 14 bases between the germline ends. The data originate from a study of CD8 T cells in Susac syndrome (dated by TCRdb to the late 2010s). In the study overall: Whether CD8+ T cell activation and differentiation in Susac syndrome was antigen driven was tested using repertoire sequencing. Study-wide conclusions, independent of this receptor: The study acknowledged that relatively few individuals were included in the TCR sequencing and HLA analysis.

Peripheral blood CD8+ and CD4+ T cells from healthy donors, Susac syndrome patients and multiple sclerosis patients were profiled by high-throughput TCR beta sequencing. Healthy donors were age- and sex-matched controls. Bulk CD8+ and CD4+ T cells were purified by magnetic negative isolation, while CD8+ TEMRA cells were enriched using FACS. Blood was collected in EDTA tubes and processed within 24 hours, with PBMCs isolated through density gradient centrifugation. PBMCs intended for TCR sequencing were cryopreserved in liquid nitrogen and thawed later in a water bath at 37 degrees C. A purity of at least 90% was achieved for sorted or isolated CD4+, CD8+ and CD8+ TEMRA cells.

Recombination linked TRBV30 to TRBJ2-1, with the D call perhaps TRBD1 or TRBD2, each one matching 5 bases. This TCR was recovered from a human donor in good health. The sample taken for sequencing was CD4+ T cells from PBMCs. The CDR3 region: CAWREPGRPYNEQFF. At the DNA level, the sequence is TGTGCCTGGAGAGAGCCGGGACGTCCCTACAATGAGCAGTTCTTC. With the rest looked up from the reference TRBV30 and TRBJ2-1 genes rather than sequenced, the full variable domain is SQTIHQWPATLVQPVGSPLSLECTVEGTSNPNLYWYRQAAGRGLQLLFYSVGIGQISSEVPQNLSASRPQDRQFILSSKKLLLSDSGFYLCAWREPGRPYNEQFFGPGTRLTVL.